This T cell receptor beta chain was observed in a study of OX40 agonist ivuxolimab in advanced cancers. The wider study: Of mixed ages from about 20 to 80 and averaging roughly 64 years, the group was around 78% male.

Blood sampling was done at baseline, cycle 4 day 1, and cycle 7 day 1. Clones were read by immunoSEQ multiplex PCR, and TCRdb kept only the in-frame ones, dropping some. Of about 15,000 clones detected, 80% appear once; the ten largest clones hold 30% to 35%. Trimming removed 2 bases at V and 8 bases at J, with 19 bases between. The CDR3 sequence is 16 residues long. The germline CDR1 and CDR2 sequences are LNHDA and SQIVND (reference sequence). V is TRBV19 and J is TRBJ2-4; tentatively, D is TRBD2 (7 bases). The source material was CD4+ or CD8+ T cells sorted from blood, sampled in a trial of the OX40 agonist ivuxolimab. The sequence came from an adult with an advanced solid tumor such as melanoma, head and neck, liver or kidney cancer. The CDR3 DNA reads TGTGCCAGTAGTATACGCACGGGGGGCAATTATGACATTCAGTACTTC. As protein: CASSIRTGGNYDIQYF.